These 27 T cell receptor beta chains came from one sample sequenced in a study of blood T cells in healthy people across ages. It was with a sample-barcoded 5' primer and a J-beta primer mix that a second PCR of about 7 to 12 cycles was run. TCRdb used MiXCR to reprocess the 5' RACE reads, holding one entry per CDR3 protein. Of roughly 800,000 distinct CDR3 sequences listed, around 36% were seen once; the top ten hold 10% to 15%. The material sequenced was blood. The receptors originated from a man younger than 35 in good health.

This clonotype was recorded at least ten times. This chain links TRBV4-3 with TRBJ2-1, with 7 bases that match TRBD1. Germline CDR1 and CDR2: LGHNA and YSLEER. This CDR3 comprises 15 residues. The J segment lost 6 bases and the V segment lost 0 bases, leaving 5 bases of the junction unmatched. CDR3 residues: CASSQEHRGLNEQFF. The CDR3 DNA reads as TGCGCCAGCAGCCAAGAGCACAGGGGCCTCAATGAGCAGTTCTTC.

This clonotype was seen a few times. The CDR3 sequence: CASSSESSTGPQPGYGYTF. The CDR3 nucleotides read TGTGCCAGCAGTTCGGAAAGTTCCACCGGGCCCCAACCAGGATATGGCTACACCTTC. The chain couples TRBV28 to TRBJ1-2, with no clear D. Looked up from germline, CDR1 is MDHEN and CDR2 is SYDVKM. V was shortened by 4 bases and J by 5 bases, with 29 bases between the two germline ends. The CDR3 is 19 residues long.

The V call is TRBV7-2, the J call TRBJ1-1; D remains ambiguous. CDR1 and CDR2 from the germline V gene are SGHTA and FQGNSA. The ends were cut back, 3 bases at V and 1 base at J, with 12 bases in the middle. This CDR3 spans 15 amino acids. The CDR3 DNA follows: TGTGCCAGCAGCTTTGGCGTCGTTGCGAACACTGAAGCTTTCTTT. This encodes CASSFGVVANTEAFF.

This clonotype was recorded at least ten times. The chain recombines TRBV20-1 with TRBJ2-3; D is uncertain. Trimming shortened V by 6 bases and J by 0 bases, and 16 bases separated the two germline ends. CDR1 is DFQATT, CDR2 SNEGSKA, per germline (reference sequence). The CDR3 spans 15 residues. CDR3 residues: CSAPLGQASTDTQYF. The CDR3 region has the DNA TGCAGTGCGCCACTTGGGCAGGCTAGCACAGATACGCAGTATTTT.

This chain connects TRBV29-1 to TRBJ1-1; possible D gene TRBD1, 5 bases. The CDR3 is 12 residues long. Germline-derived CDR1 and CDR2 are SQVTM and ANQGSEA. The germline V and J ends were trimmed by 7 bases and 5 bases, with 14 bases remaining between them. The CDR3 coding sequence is TGCAGCGCCTCTGGCGGGGGGACTGAAGCTTTCTTT. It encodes CSASGGGTEAFF. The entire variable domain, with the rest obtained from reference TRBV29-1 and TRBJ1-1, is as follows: SAVISQKPSRDICQRGTSLTIQCQVDSQVTMMFWYRQQPGQSLTLIATANQGSEATYESGFVIDKFPISRPNLTFSTLTVSNMSPEDSSIYLCSASGGGTEAFFGQGTRLTVV.

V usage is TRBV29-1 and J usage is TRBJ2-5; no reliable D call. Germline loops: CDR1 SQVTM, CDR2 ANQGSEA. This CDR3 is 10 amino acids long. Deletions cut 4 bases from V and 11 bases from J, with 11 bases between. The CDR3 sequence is CSVVANEQYF. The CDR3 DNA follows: TGCAGCGTTGTCGCCAATGAGCAGTACTTC.

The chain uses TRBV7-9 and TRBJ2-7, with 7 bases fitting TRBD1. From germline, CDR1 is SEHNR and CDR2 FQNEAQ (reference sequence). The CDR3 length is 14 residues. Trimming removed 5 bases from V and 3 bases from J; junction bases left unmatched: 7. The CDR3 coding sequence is TGTGCCAGCAGCCGACGACAGGGCTACTACGAGCAGTACTTC. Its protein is CASSRRQGYYEQYF.

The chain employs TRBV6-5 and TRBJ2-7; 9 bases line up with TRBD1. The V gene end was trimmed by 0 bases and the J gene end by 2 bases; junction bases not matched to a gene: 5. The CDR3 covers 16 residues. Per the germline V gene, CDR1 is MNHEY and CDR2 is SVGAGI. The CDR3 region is CASSYSGTGTTYEQYF. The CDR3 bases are TGTGCCAGCAGTTACTCCGGGACAGGGACAACCTACGAGCAGTACTTC.

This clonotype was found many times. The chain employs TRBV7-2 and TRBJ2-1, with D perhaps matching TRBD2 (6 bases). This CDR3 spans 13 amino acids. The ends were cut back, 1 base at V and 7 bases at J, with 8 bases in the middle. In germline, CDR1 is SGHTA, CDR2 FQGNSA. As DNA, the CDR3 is TGTGCCAGCAGCTTAGACCGGGAGAATGAGCAGTTCTTC. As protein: CASSLDRENEQFF.

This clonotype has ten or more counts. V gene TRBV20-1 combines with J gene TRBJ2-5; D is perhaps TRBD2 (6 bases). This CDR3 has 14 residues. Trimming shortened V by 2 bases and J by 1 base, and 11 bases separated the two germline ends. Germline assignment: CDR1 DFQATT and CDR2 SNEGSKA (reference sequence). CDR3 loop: CSARQGGAQETQYF. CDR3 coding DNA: TGCAGTGCTAGACAGGGAGGAGCCCAAGAGACCCAGTACTTC.

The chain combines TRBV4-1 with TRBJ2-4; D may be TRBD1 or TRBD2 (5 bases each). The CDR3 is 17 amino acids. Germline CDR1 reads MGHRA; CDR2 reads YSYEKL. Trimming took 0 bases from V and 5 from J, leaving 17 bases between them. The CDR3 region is CASSQDKGREPQNIQYF. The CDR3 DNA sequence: TGCGCCAGCAGCCAAGATAAGGGCAGGGAGCCCCAAAACATTCAGTACTTC.

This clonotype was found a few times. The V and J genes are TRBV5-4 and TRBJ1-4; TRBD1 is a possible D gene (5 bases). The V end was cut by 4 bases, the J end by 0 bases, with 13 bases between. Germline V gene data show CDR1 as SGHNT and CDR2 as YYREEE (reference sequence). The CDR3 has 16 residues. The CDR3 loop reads CASSPEQEATNEKLFF. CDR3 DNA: TGTGCCAGCAGCCCGGAACAGGAGGCAACTAATGAAAAACTGTTTTTT.

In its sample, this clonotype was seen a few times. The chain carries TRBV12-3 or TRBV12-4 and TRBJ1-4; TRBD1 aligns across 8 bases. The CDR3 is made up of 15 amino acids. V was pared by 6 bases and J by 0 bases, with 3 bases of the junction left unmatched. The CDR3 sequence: CASRGTGPTNEKLFF. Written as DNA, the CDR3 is TGTGCCAGCAGGGGGACAGGACCAACTAATGAAAAACTGTTTTTT.

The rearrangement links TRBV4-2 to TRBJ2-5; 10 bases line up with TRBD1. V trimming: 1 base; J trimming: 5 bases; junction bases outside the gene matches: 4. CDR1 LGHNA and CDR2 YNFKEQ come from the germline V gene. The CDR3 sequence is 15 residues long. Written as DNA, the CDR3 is TGTGCCAGCAGCCAAGCGGGACAGGGGACCGAGACCCAGTACTTC. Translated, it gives CASSQAGQGTETQYF.

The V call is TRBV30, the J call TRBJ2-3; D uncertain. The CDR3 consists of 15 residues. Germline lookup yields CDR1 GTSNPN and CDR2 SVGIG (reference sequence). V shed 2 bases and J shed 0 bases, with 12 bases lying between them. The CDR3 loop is CAWSRVASSTDTQYF. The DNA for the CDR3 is TGTGCCTGGAGTCGGGTGGCCTCTAGCACAGATACGCAGTATTTT.

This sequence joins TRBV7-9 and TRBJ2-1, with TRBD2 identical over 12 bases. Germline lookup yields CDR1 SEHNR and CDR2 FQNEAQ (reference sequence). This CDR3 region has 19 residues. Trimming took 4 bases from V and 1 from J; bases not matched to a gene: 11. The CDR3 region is CASSSIRTSGVLSYNEQFF. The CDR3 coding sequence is TGTGCCAGCAGCTCCATCCGGACTAGCGGGGTGTTATCCTACAATGAGCAGTTCTTC.

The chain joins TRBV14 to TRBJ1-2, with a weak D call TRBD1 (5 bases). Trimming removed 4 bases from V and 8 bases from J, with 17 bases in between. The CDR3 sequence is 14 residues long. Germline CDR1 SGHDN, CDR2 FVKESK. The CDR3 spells CASSRGVLGRGYTF. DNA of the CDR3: TGTGCCAGCAGCCGAGGGGTTTTGGGTAGGGGCTACACCTTC.

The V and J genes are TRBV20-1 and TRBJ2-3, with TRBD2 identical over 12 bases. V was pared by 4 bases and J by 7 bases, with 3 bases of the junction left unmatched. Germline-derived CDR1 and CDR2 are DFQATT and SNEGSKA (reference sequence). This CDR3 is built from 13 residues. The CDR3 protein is CSAMTSGGYTQYF. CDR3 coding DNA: TGCAGTGCTATGACTAGCGGGGGATATACGCAGTATTTT.

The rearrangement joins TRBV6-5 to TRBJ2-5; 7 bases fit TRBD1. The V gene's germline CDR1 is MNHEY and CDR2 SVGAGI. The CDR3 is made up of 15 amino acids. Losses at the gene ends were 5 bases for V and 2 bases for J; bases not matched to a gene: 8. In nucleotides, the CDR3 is TGTGCCAGCAGTCTACCTGGGACAGATCAAGAGACCCAGTACTTC. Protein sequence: CASSLPGTDQETQYF.

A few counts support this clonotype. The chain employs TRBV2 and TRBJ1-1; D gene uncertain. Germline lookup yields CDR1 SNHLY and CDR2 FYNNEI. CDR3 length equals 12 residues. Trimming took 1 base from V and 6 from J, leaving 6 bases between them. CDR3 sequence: CASSEDRAEAFF. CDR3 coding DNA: TGTGCCAGCAGTGAAGACCGCGCTGAAGCTTTCTTT. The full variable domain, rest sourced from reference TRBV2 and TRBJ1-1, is EPEVTQTPSHQVTQMGQEVILRCVPISNHLYFYWYRQILGQKVEFLVSFYNNEISEKSEIFDDQFSVERPDGSNFTLKIRSTKLEDSAMYFCASSEDRAEAFFGQGTRLTVV.

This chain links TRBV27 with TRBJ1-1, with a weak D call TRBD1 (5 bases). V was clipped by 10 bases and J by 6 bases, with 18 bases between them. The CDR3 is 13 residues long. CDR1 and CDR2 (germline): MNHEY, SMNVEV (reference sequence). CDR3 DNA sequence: TGTGCCACTAGGGGTTTTGCTTCCTCTGAAGCTTTCTTT. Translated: CATRGFASSEAFF.

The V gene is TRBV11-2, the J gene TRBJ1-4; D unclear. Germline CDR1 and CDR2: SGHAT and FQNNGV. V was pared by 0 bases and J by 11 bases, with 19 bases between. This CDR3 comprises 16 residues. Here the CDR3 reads CASSLDGTVVRGKLFF. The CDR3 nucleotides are TGTGCCAGCAGCTTAGATGGCACCGTCGTGCGAGGGAAACTGTTTTTT. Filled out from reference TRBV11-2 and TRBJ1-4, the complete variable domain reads EAGVAQSPRYKIIEKRQSVAFWCNPISGHATLYWYQQILGQGPKLLIQFQNNGVVDDSQLPKDRFSAERLKGVDSTLKIQPAKLEDSAVYLCASSLDGTVVRGKLFFGSGTQLSVL.

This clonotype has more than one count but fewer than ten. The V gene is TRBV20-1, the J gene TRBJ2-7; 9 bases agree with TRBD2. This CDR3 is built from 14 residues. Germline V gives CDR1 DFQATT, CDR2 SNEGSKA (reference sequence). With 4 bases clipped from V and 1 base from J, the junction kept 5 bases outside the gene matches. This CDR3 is CSATLAGASYEQYF. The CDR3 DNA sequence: TGCAGTGCTACCTTAGCGGGGGCATCCTACGAGCAGTACTTC.

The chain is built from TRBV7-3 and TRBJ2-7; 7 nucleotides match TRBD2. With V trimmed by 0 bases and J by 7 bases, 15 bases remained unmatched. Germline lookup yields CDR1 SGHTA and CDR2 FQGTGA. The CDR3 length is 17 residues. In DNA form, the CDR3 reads TGTGCCAGCAGCTTAACGGGAGGGAGCGAAGGCCACAATGAGCAGTACTTC. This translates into CASSLTGGSEGHNEQYF.

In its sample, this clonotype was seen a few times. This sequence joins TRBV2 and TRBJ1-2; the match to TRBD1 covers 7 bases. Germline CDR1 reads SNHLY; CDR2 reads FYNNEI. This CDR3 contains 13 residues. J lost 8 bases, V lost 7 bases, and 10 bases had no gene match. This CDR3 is CASTATGSYGYTF. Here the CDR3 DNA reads TGTGCCAGCACAGCGACAGGGTCTTACGGCTACACCTTC.

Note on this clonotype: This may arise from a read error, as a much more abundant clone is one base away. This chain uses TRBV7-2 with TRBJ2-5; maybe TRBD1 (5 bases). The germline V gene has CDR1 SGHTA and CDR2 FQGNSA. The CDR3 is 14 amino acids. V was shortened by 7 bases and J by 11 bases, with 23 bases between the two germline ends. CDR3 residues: CASTFPGNGNEQYF. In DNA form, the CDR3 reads TGTGCCAGCACCTTTCCAGGGAATGGGAATGAGCAGTACTTC. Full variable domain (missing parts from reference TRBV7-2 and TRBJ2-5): GAGVSQSPSNKVTEKGKDVELRCDPISGHTALYWYRQSLGQGLEFLIYFQGNSAPDKSGLPSDRFSAERTGGSVSTLTIQRTQQEDSAVYLCASTFPGNGNEQYFGPGTRLLVL.

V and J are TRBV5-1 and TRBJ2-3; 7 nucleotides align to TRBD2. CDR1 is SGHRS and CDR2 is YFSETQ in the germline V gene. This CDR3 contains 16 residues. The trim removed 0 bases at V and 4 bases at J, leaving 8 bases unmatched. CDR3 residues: CASSLEGGRIADTQYF. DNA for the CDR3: TGCGCCAGCAGCTTGGAGGGAGGGAGAATTGCAGATACGCAGTATTTT.